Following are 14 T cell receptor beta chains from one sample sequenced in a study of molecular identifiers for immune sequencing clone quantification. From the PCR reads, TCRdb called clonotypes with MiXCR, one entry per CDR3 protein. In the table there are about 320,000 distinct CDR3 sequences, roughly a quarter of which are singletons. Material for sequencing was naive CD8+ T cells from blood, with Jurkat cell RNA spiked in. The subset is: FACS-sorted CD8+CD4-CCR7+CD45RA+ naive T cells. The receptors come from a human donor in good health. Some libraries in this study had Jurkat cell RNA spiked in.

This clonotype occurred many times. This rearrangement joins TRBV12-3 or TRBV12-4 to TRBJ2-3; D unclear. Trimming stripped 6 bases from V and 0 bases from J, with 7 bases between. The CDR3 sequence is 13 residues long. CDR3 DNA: TGTGCCAGCAGCGTTGCTAGCACAGATACGCAGTATTTT. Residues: CASSVASTDTQYF.

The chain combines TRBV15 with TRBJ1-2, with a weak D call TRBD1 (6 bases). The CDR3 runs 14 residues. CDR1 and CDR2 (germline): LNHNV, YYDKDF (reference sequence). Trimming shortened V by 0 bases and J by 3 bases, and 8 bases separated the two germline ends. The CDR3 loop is CATSREDSYYGYTF. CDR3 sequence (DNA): TGTGCCACCAGCAGAGAGGACAGCTACTATGGCTACACCTTC. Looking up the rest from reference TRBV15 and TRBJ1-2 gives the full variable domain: DAMVIQNPRYQVTQFGKPVTLSCSQTLNHNVMYWYQQKSSQAPKLLFHYYDKDFNNEADTPDNFQSRRPNTSFCFLDIRSPGLGDTAMYLCATSREDSYYGYTFGSGTRLTVV.

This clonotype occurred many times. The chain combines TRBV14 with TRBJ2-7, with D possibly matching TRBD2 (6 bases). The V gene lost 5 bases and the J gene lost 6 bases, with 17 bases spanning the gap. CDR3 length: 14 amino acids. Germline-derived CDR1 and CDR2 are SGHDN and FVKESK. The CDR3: CASSTLTSFREQYF. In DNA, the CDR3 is TGTGCCAGCAGCACCTTGACTAGTTTTCGCGAGCAGTACTTC.

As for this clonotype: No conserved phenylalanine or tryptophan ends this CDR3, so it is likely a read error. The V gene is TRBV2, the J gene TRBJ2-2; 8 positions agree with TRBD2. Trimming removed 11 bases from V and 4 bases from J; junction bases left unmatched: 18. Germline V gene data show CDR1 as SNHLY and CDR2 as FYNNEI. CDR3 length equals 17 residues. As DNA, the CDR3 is TGTGCCGTCGAGATAGACGGGGGGGCCTATCGCACCGGGGAGCTGTTTCTT. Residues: CAVEIDGGAYRTGELFL.

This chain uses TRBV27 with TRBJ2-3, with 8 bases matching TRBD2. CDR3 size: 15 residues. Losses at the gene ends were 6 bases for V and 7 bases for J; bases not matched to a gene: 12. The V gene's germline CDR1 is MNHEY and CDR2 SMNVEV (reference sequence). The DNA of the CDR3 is TGTGCCAGCAGGGTTAGCGGGGCCCAGGGGTATACGCAGTATTTT. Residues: CASRVSGAQGYTQYF.

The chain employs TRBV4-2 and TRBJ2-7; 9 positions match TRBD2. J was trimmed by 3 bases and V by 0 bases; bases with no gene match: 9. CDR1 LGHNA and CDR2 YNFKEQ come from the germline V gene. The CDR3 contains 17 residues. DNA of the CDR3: TGTGCCAGCAGCCAAGAGTTTAGCGGGAGTGGGTTCTACGAGCAGTACTTC. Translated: CASSQEFSGSGFYEQYF.

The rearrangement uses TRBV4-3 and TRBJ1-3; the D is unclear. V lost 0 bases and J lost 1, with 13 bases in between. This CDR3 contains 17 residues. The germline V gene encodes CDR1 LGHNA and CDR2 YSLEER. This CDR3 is CASSQDRWGNSGNTIYF. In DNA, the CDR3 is TGCGCCAGCAGCCAAGATCGCTGGGGTAATTCTGGAAACACCATATATTTT.

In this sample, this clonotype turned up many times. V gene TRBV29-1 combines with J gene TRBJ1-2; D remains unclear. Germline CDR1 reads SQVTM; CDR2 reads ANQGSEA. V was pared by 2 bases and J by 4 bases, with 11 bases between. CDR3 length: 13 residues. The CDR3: CSVEHFSGYGYTF. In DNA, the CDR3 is TGCAGCGTTGAACACTTCTCAGGCTATGGCTACACCTTC.

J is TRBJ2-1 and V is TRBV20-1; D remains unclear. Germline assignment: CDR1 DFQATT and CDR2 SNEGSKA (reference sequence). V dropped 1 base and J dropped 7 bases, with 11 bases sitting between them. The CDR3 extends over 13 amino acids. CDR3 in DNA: TGCAGTGCTAGAGTCTGGAACCATAATGAGCAGTTCTTC. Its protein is CSARVWNHNEQFF.

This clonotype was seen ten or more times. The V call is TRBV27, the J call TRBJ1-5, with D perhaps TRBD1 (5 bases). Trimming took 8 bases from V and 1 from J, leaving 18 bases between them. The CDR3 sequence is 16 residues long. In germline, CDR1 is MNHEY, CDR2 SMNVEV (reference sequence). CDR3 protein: CASSGSRAGSNQPQHF. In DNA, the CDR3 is TGTGCCAGCTCAGGGAGTCGCGCGGGGAGCAATCAGCCCCAGCATTTT.

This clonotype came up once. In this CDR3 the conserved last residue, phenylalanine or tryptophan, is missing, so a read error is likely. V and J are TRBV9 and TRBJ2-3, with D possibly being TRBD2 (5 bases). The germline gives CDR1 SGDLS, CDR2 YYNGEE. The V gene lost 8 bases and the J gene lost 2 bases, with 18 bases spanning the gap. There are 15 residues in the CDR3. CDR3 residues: CASTKEERPTDTQYL. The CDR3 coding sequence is TGTGCCAGTACCAAGGAGGAGCGCCCCACAGATACGCAGTATCTT.

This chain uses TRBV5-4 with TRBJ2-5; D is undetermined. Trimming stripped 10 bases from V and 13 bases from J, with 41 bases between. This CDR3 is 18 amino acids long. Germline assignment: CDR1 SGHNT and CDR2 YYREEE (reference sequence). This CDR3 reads CARRLGPGLGLGEAPPYF. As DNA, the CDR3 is TGTGCCCGCCGCTTGGGCCCGGGCCTTGGCCTGGGCGAGGCGCCCCCGTACTTC.

Written as DNA, the CDR3 is TGTGCCAGTAGTATCCAAGGCAGGTCACCCTCCTACGAGCAGTACTTC. Residues: CASSIQGRSPSYEQYF. V and J are TRBV19 and TRBJ2-7; unclear D gene. The CDR3 has 16 amino acids. Trimming left V 3 bases short and J 0 bases short, with 15 bases between. The germline CDR1 and CDR2 sequences are LNHDA and SQIVND (reference sequence).

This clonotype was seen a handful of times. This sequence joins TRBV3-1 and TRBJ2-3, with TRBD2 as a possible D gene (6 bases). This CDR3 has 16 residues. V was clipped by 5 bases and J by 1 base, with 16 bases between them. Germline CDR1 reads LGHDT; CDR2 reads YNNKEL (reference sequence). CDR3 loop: CASSGGWGEGTDTQYF. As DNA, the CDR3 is TGTGCCAGCAGCGGCGGCTGGGGGGAGGGCACAGATACGCAGTATTTT.